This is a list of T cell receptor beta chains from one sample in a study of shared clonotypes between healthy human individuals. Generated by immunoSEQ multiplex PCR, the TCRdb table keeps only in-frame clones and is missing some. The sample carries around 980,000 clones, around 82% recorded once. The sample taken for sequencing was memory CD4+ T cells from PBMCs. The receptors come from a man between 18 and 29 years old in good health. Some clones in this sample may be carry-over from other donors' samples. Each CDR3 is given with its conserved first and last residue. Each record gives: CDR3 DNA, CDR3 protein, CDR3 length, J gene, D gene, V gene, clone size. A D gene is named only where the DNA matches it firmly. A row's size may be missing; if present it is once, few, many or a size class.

DNA: TGTGCCAGCAGCCCCTGGGGACTAGCGGGAAACTACGAGCAGTACTTC
CDR3: CASSPWGLAGNYEQYF
length: 16
J: TRBJ2-7
D: TRBD2
V: TRBV27
size: NA

DNA: TGCGCCAGCAGCTTTACAGGGGGGGACTCCTACGAGCAGTACTTC
CDR3: CASSFTGGDSYEQYF
length: 15
J: TRBJ2-7
D: NA
V: TRBV5-1
size: once

DNA: TGTGCCAGCAGTTTCCTCGGGGTTGAGAACACTGAAGCTTTCTTT
CDR3: CASSFLGVENTEAFF
length: 15
J: TRBJ1-1
D: NA
V: TRBV28
size: NA

DNA: TGTGCCAGCAGCTTAACTCTCATCAGGGGATATAATCAGCCCCAGCATTTT
CDR3: CASSLTLIRGYNQPQHF
length: 17
J: TRBJ1-5
D: NA
V: TRBV7-8
size: NA

DNA: TGCGCCAGCAGCTTGGCTCCGGGACAGGGCACAGATACGCAGTATTTT
CDR3: CASSLAPGQGTDTQYF
length: 16
J: TRBJ2-3
D: TRBD1
V: TRBV5-1
size: NA

DNA: TGTGCCAGCAGTTTCAGGGGGAGTCAGCCCCAGCATTTT
CDR3: CASSFRGSQPQHF
length: 13
J: TRBJ1-5
D: TRBD1
V: TRBV6-5
size: NA

DNA: TGTGCCAGCAGTTTCGCGGAAAACCTCTATGGCTACACCTTC
CDR3: CASSFAENLYGYTF
length: 14
J: TRBJ1-2
D: NA
V: TRBV28
size: once

DNA: TGTGCCAGCAGAAGGACAGGGGAGGGCACTGAAGCTTTCTTT
CDR3: CASRRTGEGTEAFF
length: 14
J: TRBJ1-1
D: TRBD1
V: TRBV2
size: few

DNA: TGTGCCAGCAGCAACACAGGGTACGGGACTGAAGCTTTCTTT
CDR3: CASSNTGYGTEAFF
length: 14
J: TRBJ1-1
D: NA
V: TRBV28
size: few

DNA: TGTGCCAGCAGCTCCCGTTTTACAGGGAGCGGTACCGGGGAGCTGTTTTTT
CDR3: CASSSRFTGSGTGELFF
length: 17
J: TRBJ2-2
D: NA
V: TRBV5-6
size: NA

DNA: TGCGCCAGCAGCTTCGAACAGAGGCCAAAAAACATTCAGTACTTC
CDR3: CASSFEQRPKNIQYF
length: 15
J: TRBJ2-4
D: NA
V: TRBV5-1
size: NA

DNA: TGTGCCAGCAGCCCCCGAGTGACTAGCGGGAGGACAGATACGCAGTATTTT
CDR3: CASSPRVTSGRTDTQYF
length: 17
J: TRBJ2-3
D: TRBD2
V: TRBV9
size: NA

DNA: TGCGCCAGCAGCCTGGCGACAGCAACTAATGAAAAACTGTTTTTT
CDR3: CASSLATATNEKLFF
length: 15
J: TRBJ1-4
D: NA
V: TRBV5-1
size: NA

DNA: TGTGCCAGCAGCTTAAACCGGATTAATGAAAAACTGTTTTTT
CDR3: CASSLNRINEKLFF
length: 14
J: TRBJ1-4
D: NA
V: TRBV7-2
size: NA

DNA: TGCGCCAGCAGCTTGGCACAGGGTAGCCGCTCCTACGAGCAGTACTTC
CDR3: CASSLAQGSRSYEQYF
length: 16
J: TRBJ2-7
D: NA
V: TRBV5-1
size: NA

DNA: TGTGCCAGCAGCTTGAGACTAGCGGGATTCGGAGATGAGCAGTTCTTC
CDR3: CASSLRLAGFGDEQFF
length: 16
J: TRBJ2-1
D: TRBD2
V: TRBV11-2
size: NA

DNA: TGCGCCAGCCGAGACGCTAGCGGAACAGATACGCAGTATTTT
CDR3: CASRDASGTDTQYF
length: 14
J: TRBJ2-3
D: TRBD2
V: TRBV5-1
size: NA

DNA: TGTGCCAGCAGAAATTCCGGGACACACTCCGGCCGGGGCCTGTTTTTT
CDR3: CASRNSGTHSGRGLFF
length: 16
J: TRBJ1-4
D: NA
V: TRBV28
size: NA

DNA: NA
CDR3: CASSKYPCRHVFNEKLFF
length: 18
J: TRBJ1-4
D: NA
V: TRBV21-1
size: NA

DNA: TGTGCCAGCAGCTTAGGTATAGGGGTCCCTGAAGCTTTCTTT
CDR3: CASSLGIGVPEAFF
length: 14
J: TRBJ1-1
D: NA
V: TRBV7-9
size: NA

DNA: TGTGCCAGCTCACCCGATTGGGGTGGAGAAGCTTTCTTT
CDR3: CASSPDWGGEAFF
length: 13
J: TRBJ1-1
D: NA
V: TRBV18
size: many

DNA: TGTGCCAGCGGGGTAGGTTCCGAGCAGTACTTC
CDR3: CASGVGSEQYF
length: 11
J: TRBJ2-7
D: NA
V: TRBV5-5
size: NA

DNA: TGTGCCAGCAGTTACCTCCGGGCGGGAGTGGAGACCCAGTACTTC
CDR3: CASSYLRAGVETQYF
length: 15
J: TRBJ2-5
D: TRBD2
V: TRBV6-5
size: few

DNA: TGTGCCAGCAGCGCCTCCGCCCCCCAGACGAGGGCCAACGTCCTGACTTTC
CDR3: CASSASAPQTRANVLTF
length: 17
J: TRBJ2-6
D: NA
V: TRBV9
size: NA

DNA: TGCGCCAGCAGCTTGGGACTAGCGAATGAGCAGTTCTTC
CDR3: CASSLGLANEQFF
length: 13
J: TRBJ2-1
D: TRBD2
V: TRBV5-1
size: NA

DNA: TGTGCCAGCAGCTTAGGTAACGGGAGGTGGGACAATGAGCAGTTCTTC
CDR3: CASSLGNGRWDNEQFF
length: 16
J: TRBJ2-1
D: TRBD2
V: TRBV11-3
size: NA

DNA: TGTGCCAGCAGTTATGTGAGAGGGGGGGCTCAGAGGGAGCTGTTTTTT
CDR3: CASSYVRGGAQRELFF
length: 16
J: TRBJ2-2
D: NA
V: TRBV28
size: few

DNA: TGTGCCAGCAGCTTAGGTACAACCCCTGAAGCTTTCTTT
CDR3: CASSLGTTPEAFF
length: 13
J: TRBJ1-1
D: NA
V: TRBV5-4
size: NA

DNA: TGTGCCAGCAGCTTATACCGCCAAGCCGAGCAGTACTTC
CDR3: CASSLYRQAEQYF
length: 13
J: TRBJ2-7
D: NA
V: TRBV7-8
size: NA

DNA: TGTGCCAGCAGTTTATCTTTGGGGACAGTTGTTAGAAACATTCAGTACTTC
CDR3: CASSLSLGTVVRNIQYF
length: 17
J: TRBJ2-4
D: TRBD1
V: TRBV27
size: NA

DNA: TGTGCCAGCTCCTTTGTGGGGACAGTCTCTGGAAACACCATATATTTT
CDR3: CASSFVGTVSGNTIYF
length: 16
J: TRBJ1-3
D: TRBD1
V: TRBV28
size: NA

DNA: TGTGCCAGCAGCTTAAGCCGGGGAGGGCCAGATACGCAGTATTTT
CDR3: CASSLSRGGPDTQYF
length: 15
J: TRBJ2-3
D: TRBD2
V: TRBV11-2
size: NA

DNA: TGTGCCAGCAGCTCTGAAGGGGGCGGGTACACTGAAGCTTTCTTT
CDR3: CASSSEGGGYTEAFF
length: 15
J: TRBJ1-1
D: TRBD1
V: TRBV5-4
size: NA

DNA: TGTGCCAGCACCACCCACCGGGTCAATCAGCCCCAGCATTTT
CDR3: CASTTHRVNQPQHF
length: 14
J: TRBJ1-5
D: NA
V: TRBV28
size: NA

DNA: TGTGCCAGCAGCGTCAACCCGGGACCAGGGTACGAGCAGTACTTC
CDR3: CASSVNPGPGYEQYF
length: 15
J: TRBJ2-7
D: NA
V: TRBV7-2
size: few

DNA: TGCAGCGTTGCCCCGGGACAGGAGTTTTACAATGAGCAGTTCTTC
CDR3: CSVAPGQEFYNEQFF
length: 15
J: TRBJ2-1
D: TRBD1
V: TRBV29-1
size: NA

DNA: TGTGCCAGCAGTGGGCAGGGTCCCGGGGAGCTGTTTTTT
CDR3: CASSGQGPGELFF
length: 13
J: TRBJ2-2
D: NA
V: TRBV27
size: NA

DNA: TGTGCCAGCAGGGCCGGACAGGGCCACGAGCAGTACTTC
CDR3: CASRAGQGHEQYF
length: 13
J: TRBJ2-7
D: TRBD1
V: TRBV6-1
size: NA

DNA: TGTGCCAGTAGCGCACTAGCGGGAGGGTTAGGGGTCCAGAGCTCCTACAATGAGCAGTTCTTC
CDR3: CASSALAGGLGVQSSYNEQFF
length: 21
J: TRBJ2-1
D: TRBD2
V: TRBV13
size: few

DNA: TGTGCCAGCCGGAGGACATCAACGGACACTGAAGCTTTCTTT
CDR3: CASRRTSTDTEAFF
length: 14
J: TRBJ1-1
D: NA
V: TRBV27
size: NA

DNA: TGTGCCAGCAGCTTATTTAGAAACATCGGCACTGAAGCTTTCTTT
CDR3: CASSLFRNIGTEAFF
length: 15
J: TRBJ1-1
D: NA
V: TRBV7-2
size: once

DNA: TGTGCCTGGAGCCCCGGACTAGCGGGACAACAAGAGACCCAGTACTTC
CDR3: CAWSPGLAGQQETQYF
length: 16
J: TRBJ2-5
D: TRBD2
V: TRBV30
size: NA

DNA: TGTGCCAGCAGTGAAGCACGGACACCGAGCGGCGAGCAGTACTTC
CDR3: CASSEARTPSGEQYF
length: 15
J: TRBJ2-7
D: NA
V: TRBV2
size: NA

DNA: TGTGCCAGCAGCCTGACGACAGGGGATGATGGCTACACCTTC
CDR3: CASSLTTGDDGYTF
length: 14
J: TRBJ1-2
D: TRBD1
V: TRBV7-9
size: NA

DNA: TGCGCCAGCAGCGATACTAGCGTGAGCACAGATACGCAGTATTTT
CDR3: CASSDTSVSTDTQYF
length: 15
J: TRBJ2-3
D: TRBD2
V: TRBV5-1
size: few

DNA: TGTGCCAGCAGCTCACGAGGGGCAGGGGATGAGCAGTTCTTC
CDR3: CASSSRGAGDEQFF
length: 14
J: TRBJ2-1
D: NA
V: TRBV7-9
size: once

DNA: TGTGCTACAGAGGGGGCTAGCGGGAGTGTCTACGAGCAGTACTTC
CDR3: CATEGASGSVYEQYF
length: 15
J: TRBJ2-7
D: TRBD2
V: TRBV30
size: NA

DNA: TGTGCCAGTAGTATAGGGCGAGACAGCGGTTGGTGGGTGAGCAATCAGCCCCAGCATTTT
CDR3: CASSIGRDSGWWVSNQPQHF
length: 20
J: TRBJ1-5
D: NA
V: TRBV19
size: once

DNA: TGTGCCTGGAGTGTAAGTTTCAATCAGCCCCAGCATTTT
CDR3: CAWSVSFNQPQHF
length: 13
J: TRBJ1-5
D: NA
V: TRBV30
size: once

DNA: TGTGCCAGCAGAAGCGGGAGTGAAGGTACGCAGTATTTT
CDR3: CASRSGSEGTQYF
length: 13
J: TRBJ2-3
D: TRBD2
V: TRBV6-5
size: many

DNA: TGCGCCAGCAGCATGGACGGGACCGGAGCAGATACGCAGTATTTT
CDR3: CASSMDGTGADTQYF
length: 15
J: TRBJ2-3
D: NA
V: TRBV5-1
size: NA

DNA: TGTGCCAGCAGTGCTAGCGGGAGGGCCATGAACATTCAGTACTTC
CDR3: CASSASGRAMNIQYF
length: 15
J: TRBJ2-4
D: TRBD2
V: TRBV2
size: NA

DNA: TGTGCCAGCAGGAGGACCGTAAACACTGAAGCTTTCTTT
CDR3: CASRRTVNTEAFF
length: 13
J: TRBJ1-1
D: NA
V: TRBV7-2
size: many